Listed below are T cell receptor beta chains from one sample, sequenced in a study of cytomegalovirus exposure and HLA in healthy donors. Sequencing used immunoSEQ multiplex PCR; TCRdb keeps in-frame clones, though not all of them. The sample includes under 250,000 clones, over 75% of them seen just once. The material sequenced was PBMCs. Receptors were obtained from a man younger than 35 in good health and CMV-seropositive. The CDR3 runs from the conserved cysteine through the conserved F or W. A D gene is named only where the DNA matches it firmly. The size entry is marked missing in some rows and otherwise reads once, few, many or a size class.

d_gene,j_gene,v_gene,abundance,CDR3aa,CDR3nt
TRBD1,TRBJ2-7,TRBV5-1,few,CASSLGGTPGQGAKEQYF,TGCGCCAGCAGCTTGGGGGGAACCCCGGGACAGGGGGCGAAAGAGCAGTACTTC
NA,TRBJ2-1,TRBV7-9,NA,CASSSSLISYNEQFF,TGTGCCAGCAGCTCAAGTCTCATCTCCTACAATGAGCAGTTCTTC
TRBD1,TRBJ1-3,TRBV28,NA,CASSFQGGSGNTIYF,TGTGCCAGCAGTTTTCAGGGGGGTTCTGGAAACACCATATATTTT
NA,TRBJ1-3,TRBV11-2,NA,CASSLHQGNTIYF,TGTGCCAGCAGCTTACACCAGGGAAACACCATATATTTT
NA,TRBJ2-5,TRBV9,NA,CASSVFGSHAGETQYF,TGTGCCAGCAGCGTATTTGGTAGCCACGCTGGAGAGACCCAGTACTTC
TRBD2,TRBJ2-1,TRBV5-4,once,CASSLEASGRDEQFF,TGTGCCAGCAGCTTGGAAGCTAGCGGGAGAGATGAGCAGTTCTTC
TRBD2,TRBJ2-5,TRBV4-1,NA,CASSQGLAEETQYF,TGCGCCAGCAGCCAAGGGCTAGCGGAAGAGACCCAGTACTTC
NA,TRBJ2-1,TRBV27,NA,CASKGLSSYNEQFF,TGTGCCAGCAAAGGCCTGAGCTCCTACAATGAGCAGTTCTTC
NA,TRBJ1-2,TRBV6-6,NA,CASRSTTGNYGYTF,TGTGCCAGCAGGAGCACAACAGGGAACTATGGCTACACCTTC
NA,TRBJ2-1,TRBV30,NA,CAWSVKGLTGNNEQFF,TGTGCCTGGAGTGTAAAGGGACTGACGGGCAACAATGAGCAGTTCTTC
NA,TRBJ2-3,TRBV27,NA,CASSFVLQYTDTQYF,TGTGCCAGCAGTTTCGTACTACAATACACAGATACGCAGTATTTT
NA,TRBJ2-3,TRBV11-3,NA,CASSGGGGYLTDTQYF,TGTGCCAGCAGCGGAGGGGGCGGGTACCTCACAGATACGCAGTATTTT
NA,TRBJ2-1,TRBV13,NA,CASSLTRDNEQFF,TGTGCCAGCAGCCTTACTAGAGACAATGAGCAGTTCTTC
NA,TRBJ2-7,TRBV19,NA,CASSIGTGPYEQYF,TGTGCCAGTAGTATTGGGACTGGACCCTACGAGCAGTACTTC
TRBD2,TRBJ2-1,TRBV2,once,CAVAGGPYNEQFF,TGTGCAGTTGCGGGAGGACCCTACAATGAGCAGTTCTTC
TRBD1,TRBJ2-7,TRBV6-5,NA,CASSPNRGSYEQYF,TGTGCCAGCAGTCCAAACAGGGGTTCCTACGAGCAGTACTTC
TRBD1,TRBJ2-1,TRBV4-2,NA,CASSPITGTGGGEQFF,TGTGCCAGCAGCCCAATTACCGGGACAGGGGGCGGGGAGCAGTTCTTC